The 8 T cell receptor beta chains in this list originate from one sample, sequenced in a study of blood T cells in healthy people across ages. Sample-barcoded 5' priming and a J-beta primer mix drove a second PCR of about 7 to 12 cycles. TCRdb ran MiXCR on the 5' RACE reads and lists one entry per CDR3 protein. The sample records around 1,000,000 distinct CDR3 sequences, under 30% being singletons. This sample also appeared in a second study, on T cells of mothers and their children.

The sample consisted of blood. The receptors come from a girl aged 2 to 9 in good health.

V usage is TRBV5-1 and J usage is TRBJ2-5; D remains unclear. V was trimmed by 0 bases and J by 5 bases, leaving 14 bases between them. There are 15 residues in the CDR3. The germline gives CDR1 SGHRS, CDR2 YFSETQ. The CDR3 DNA sequence: TGCGCCAGCAGCTTGGAACGGGCGGTCTGGGAGACCCAGTACTTC. This gives the protein CASSLERAVWETQYF.

This clonotype was counted between two and nine times. V gene TRBV20-1 combines with J gene TRBJ2-5, with D perhaps TRBD2 (6 bases). Gene TRBJ2-1 matches the end of the DNA better, so the J call may be wrong. Germline assignment: CDR1 DFQATT and CDR2 SNEGSKA (reference sequence). This CDR3 has 15 amino acids. The DNA for the CDR3 is TGCAGTGCTAGAGGGCGGGTCCTAGCGCCAAATGAGCAGTTCTTC. Translating it yields CSARGRVLAPNEQFF.

This chain connects TRBV7-2 to TRBJ2-1, with 8 bases that match TRBD2. The tail of the sequence fits TRBJ2-5 better, so the J call may be wrong. The germline V gene has CDR1 SGHTA and CDR2 FQGNSA. This CDR3 has 16 residues. This CDR3 is CASSAPGLGTRETQYF. The CDR3 DNA reads TGTGCCAGCAGCGCCCCGGGACTAGGCACTCGGGAGACCCAGTACTTC.

The chain has TRBV27 and TRBJ2-7; D unresolved. The CDR3 is 13 amino acids. Germline V gene lookup returns CDR1 MNHEY and CDR2 SMNVEV (reference sequence). With 5 bases removed from V and 6 bases from J, the gap between germline ends came to 14 bases. The DNA for the CDR3 is TGTGCCAGCAGTGCCTCCACGGGCAGCGAGCAGTACTTC. Amino acid sequence: CASSASTGSEQYF.

This clonotype was seen more than once but under ten times. J is TRBJ1-2 and V is TRBV15; D gene uncertain. Germline V gene data show CDR1 as LNHNV and CDR2 as YYDKDF (reference sequence). V was pared by 0 bases and J by 5 bases, with 13 bases between. The length of the CDR3 is 15 residues. The CDR3 nucleotides are TGTGCCACCAGCAGAGAAACGGTCGGAGAATATGGCTACACCTTC. Translating it yields CATSRETVGEYGYTF.

This clonotype has a handful of counts. The chain uses TRBV9 and TRBJ2-5; D might be TRBD2 (6 bases). V gave up 6 bases and J gave up 6 bases, with 18 bases separating them. The V gene's germline CDR1 is SGDLS and CDR2 YYNGEE. This CDR3 region has 14 residues. The CDR3 bases are TGTGCCAGCATCCCCCGGGCCGGGGGAAAGACCCAGTACTTC. This gives the protein CASIPRAGGKTQYF.

The chain recombines TRBV4-1 with TRBJ2-7; 14 bases line up with TRBD2. CDR3 length: 18 residues. Germline CDR1 reads MGHRA; CDR2 reads YSYEKL. J was trimmed by 0 bases and V by 3 bases; bases with no gene match: 7. CDR3 loop: CASSHGLAGGPRSYEQYF. Written as DNA, the CDR3 is TGCGCCAGCAGCCACGGACTAGCGGGAGGCCCTCGCTCCTACGAGCAGTACTTC.

The V and J genes are TRBV2 and TRBJ2-5, with TRBD2 identical over 9 bases. After removal of 7 bases from V and 4 bases from J, the junction contained 10 bases not matched to a gene. The CDR3 length is 15 residues. Germline CDR1 is SNHLY and CDR2 is FYNNEI. CDR3: CASNSVAGAAETQYF. The CDR3 DNA is TGTGCCAGCAATTCAGTAGCGGGAGCCGCAGAGACCCAGTACTTC.